This TCR beta chain was recorded in a study of T cell responses to AZD1222 COVID-19 vaccine. Notes on the study in general: No repertoire was sampled before or during the peak T cell response, only after it. Once two AZD1222 doses were given, Spike-specific TCR breadth and depth went up.

Sequencing was performed with immunoSEQ multiplex PCR; in TCRdb, only in-frame clones are kept and a portion is missing. The data hold some 110,000 clones, with roughly 92% observed a single time. In its sample, this clone was seen a few times. Antigen: not known. CDR1 and CDR2 (germline): SGHKS, YYEKEE (reference sequence). The length of the CDR3 is 13 residues. V was pared by 6 bases and J by 0 bases, with 7 bases between. This material consisted of peripheral blood, taken on day 0 of AZD1222 vaccination. The clonotype was recovered from an adult in good health. V is TRBV5-5 and J is TRBJ1-3, with a possible D match to TRBD1 (5 bases). The CDR3 here is CASTDSSGNTIYF. In DNA, the CDR3 is TGTGCCAGCACAGACAGCTCTGGAAACACCATATATTTT.